This T cell receptor beta chain is drawn from a study of T-cell memory formation after mild COVID-19. Germline CDR1 and CDR2: SGHAT and FQNNGV. This CDR3 has 14 amino acids. V lost 1 base and J 0 bases, leaving 4 bases between the germline ends. 5'RACE with constant-segment primers yielded barcoded, UMI-tagged TCR alpha and TCR beta cDNA libraries. MiXCR, applied by TCRdb to the 5' RACE reads, yields one record per CDR3 protein. The data hold a few hundred thousand distinct CDR3 sequences, with approximately 15% observed a single time. Study-wide results and caveats: Day 15 to 85 contractors were CD4/CD8 balanced; later expanders leaned CD4+. Whether second-wave clones peaking at day 37 were SARS-CoV-2 specific went unconfirmed.

This clonotype was picked up many times. The target antigen is unknown. Sequencing was carried out using PBMCs or a T cell subset sorted from them (not recorded which). The chain has TRBV11-2 and TRBJ2-1; no clear D. The clonotype comes from a man between 18 and 35 years old who had mild COVID-19 (a few samples of this study predate the infection). Cell type and time point are not known. Written as DNA, the CDR3 is TGTGCCAGCAGCTTAGTGGGCTCCTACAATGAGCAGTTCTTC. It is translated as CASSLVGSYNEQFF.